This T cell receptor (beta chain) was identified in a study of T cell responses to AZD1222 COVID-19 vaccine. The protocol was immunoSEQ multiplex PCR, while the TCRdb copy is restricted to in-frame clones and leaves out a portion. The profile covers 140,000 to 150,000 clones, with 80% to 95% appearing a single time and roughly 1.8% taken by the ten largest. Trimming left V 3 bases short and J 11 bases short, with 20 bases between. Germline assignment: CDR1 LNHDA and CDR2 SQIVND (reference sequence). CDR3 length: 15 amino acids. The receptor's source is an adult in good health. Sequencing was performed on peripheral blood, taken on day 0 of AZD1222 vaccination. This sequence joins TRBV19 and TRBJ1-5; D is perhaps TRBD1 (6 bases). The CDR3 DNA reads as TGTGCCAGTAGTATCGCGGACAGCCGCCCCCGGGCCCAGCATTTT. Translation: CASSIADSRPRAQHF.